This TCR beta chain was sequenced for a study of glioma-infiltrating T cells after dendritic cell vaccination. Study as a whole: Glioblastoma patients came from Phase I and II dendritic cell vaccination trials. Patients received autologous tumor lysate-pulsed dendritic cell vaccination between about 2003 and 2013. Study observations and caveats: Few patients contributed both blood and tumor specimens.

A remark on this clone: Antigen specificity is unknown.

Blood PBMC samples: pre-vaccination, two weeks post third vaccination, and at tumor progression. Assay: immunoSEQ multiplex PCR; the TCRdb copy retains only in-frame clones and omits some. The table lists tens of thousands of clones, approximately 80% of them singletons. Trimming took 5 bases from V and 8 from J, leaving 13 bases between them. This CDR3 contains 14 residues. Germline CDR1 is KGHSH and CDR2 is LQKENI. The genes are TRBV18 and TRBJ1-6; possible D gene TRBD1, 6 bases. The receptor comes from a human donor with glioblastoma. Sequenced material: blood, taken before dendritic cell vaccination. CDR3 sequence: CASSGGPTYSPLHF. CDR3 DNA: TGTGCCAGCTCAGGGGGCCCGACTTATTCACCCCTCCACTTT.